This entry describes one TCR beta chain. No antigen is known for it. Per-base qualities were not stored, and no clone one base away is much larger. Spanning cysteine to phenylalanine, the CDR3 consists of 14 amino acids. Kept here is only the CDR3 DNA, which spans 42 bases and is read in frame from base 1. Germline trimming: 3 bases from V, 6 bases from J; junction bases outside gene matches: 7. CDR1 and CDR2, per the germline V gene (reference sequence), are DFQATT and SNEGSKA. The data originate from a study of blood T cell repertoires in COVID-19 (dated by TCRdb to 2019 to 2021). For the wider study: Collaborator samples came from the United States, Italy and Spain and covered acute and convalescent phases of COVID-19. Where available, HLA class I and class II types were obtained from metadata supplied by the sample provider rather than from assay-based typing. Sample metadata almost always included a de-identified subject ID, COVID-19 status, age in years and sex. The dataset comprised deeply sampled blood TCRbeta repertoires from subjects exposed to, actively infected with, or recovered from COVID-19. Samples were obtained from the ongoing ImmuneRACE study (first 160 participants) and from roughly 1,300 subjects provided by 6 global collaborators. The prospective study material was composed of cDNA or gDNA derived from T cells, B-cell-depleted T cells, or PBMCs. The repertoires were made available in a free public database intended to serve as a resource for research on the immune response to SARS-CoV-2. Beyond this particular receptor, the publication reports: How much clinical and demographic metadata was included differed by source and by participant, and the metadata was provided uncurated.

TCRbeta CDR3 regions were amplified from genomic DNA by means of the immunoSEQ Assay, a bias-controlled multiplex PCR. Per the source publication's procedure: The number of nucleated cells in each sample was estimated from the amplification of reference gene primers within the assay. Sequence reads were collapsed and filtered to measure the absolute abundance of every unique TCRbeta CDR3 rearrangement. For each sample, productive Simpson clonality was calculated by taking the square root of Simpson's diversity index across productive rearrangements. Imported from immuneACCESS, the table was reduced by TCRdb to in-frame sequences with V and J called. These copies leave out some clones; in studies compared against another copy, an unresolved V gene accounts for under half, and the cause of the remainder is not known. V and J calls plus clone size are reproduced from that table; the DNA served to infer D and trimming. The sample table lists 100,000 to 150,000 clones, 75% to 85% of them with a count of one. The ten top clones hold about 3.8% of the sample.

The collaborating institutions used their own protocols to collect whole blood in K2EDTA tubes. Collaborator samples were shipped for TCRbeta analysis as frozen whole blood, isolated PBMCs, or DNA extracted from either sample type. The sequence joins TRBV20-1 to TRBJ2-1, and 8 bases in between align with TRBD2. This sequence was found in a woman in her forties or fifties with acute or convalescent COVID-19. Sequenced: peripheral blood. The DNA sequence is TGCAGTGCTAGTGCTCCGGGACTAGTCAATGAGCAGTTCTTC. It encodes CSASAPGLVNEQFF.